This T cell receptor (beta chain) was identified during a study of T cell responses to AZD1222 COVID-19 vaccine. Concerning this clone itself: Its antigen is currently unknown.

Germline CDR1 is MNHEY and CDR2 is SMNVEV (reference sequence). V dropped 8 bases and J dropped 5; count of bases not matched to a gene: 7. There are 14 residues in the CDR3. The protocol was immunoSEQ multiplex PCR, while the TCRdb copy is restricted to in-frame clones and leaves out a portion. The data show under 200,000 clones, about 90% seen once. Overall study results and limits: Recipients of AZD1222 seropositive at baseline numbered only 5 or 6.

This sequence was found in an adult who received the AZD1222 COVID-19 vaccine. This rearrangement joins TRBV27 to TRBJ2-5, with TRBD1 matching 11 bases. Material: peripheral blood, obtained 28 days after the second AZD1222 dose. CDR3 sequence reads: CASGRTGGFETQYF. Here the CDR3 DNA reads TGTGCCAGCGGACGGACAGGGGGCTTTGAGACCCAGTACTTC.